These 11 T cell receptor beta chains originate from one sample sequenced in a study of cytomegalovirus exposure and HLA in healthy donors listed by TCRdb under 2017. The method was the immunoSEQ multiplex PCR assay. The multiplex PCR relied on a mix of 60 forward primers for TCR Vbeta segments and 13 reverse primers for TCR Jbeta segments. TCRdb provides this immuneACCESS table in a form limited to in-frame rearrangements. Some clones are lacking; in checked studies, under half of them reflect an unresolved V gene, and why the rest are absent is not known. The sample has 90,000 to 120,000 clones on record, 77% of them singletons. The leading ten clones occupy more than 4% of the sample. Input material: PBMCs. All receptors come from a male donor in good health and CMV-seronegative.

The chain carries TRBV30 and TRBJ2-6; 9 bases line up with TRBD1. The CDR3 contains 18 residues. From germline, CDR1 is GTSNPN and CDR2 SVGIG (reference sequence). V gave up 2 bases and J gave up 0 bases; unmatched junction bases: 8. The CDR3 here is CAWSRGTGIYSGANVLTF. For the CDR3, the DNA is TGTGCCTGGAGTAGGGGGACAGGGATTTACTCTGGGGCCAACGTCCTGACTTTC.

The V and J genes are TRBV5-1 and TRBJ1-4; the D is unclear. This CDR3 spans 14 amino acids. V was cut by 0 bases and J by 12 bases, with 15 bases left in between. CDR1 and CDR2 (germline): SGHRS, YFSETQ. This CDR3 reads CASSLVSGAKELFF. CDR3 in DNA: TGCGCCAGCAGCTTGGTGTCGGGAGCCAAAGAACTGTTTTTT.

J is TRBJ2-2 and V is TRBV6-6; perhaps TRBD2 as D (5 bases). Germline lookup yields CDR1 MNHNY and CDR2 SVGAGI (reference sequence). This CDR3 region has 13 residues. Trimming cost V 7 bases and J 2 bases, with 8 bases left between them. CDR3 bases: TGTGCCAGCAAAGCGGCCAACACCGGGGAGCTGTTTTTT. Encoded protein: CASKAANTGELFF.

V and J are TRBV30 and TRBJ2-3, with D hard to call. CDR1 GTSNPN and CDR2 SVGIG come from the germline V gene (reference sequence). The CDR3 runs 12 residues. Trimming shortened V by 2 bases and J by 2 bases, and 5 bases separated the two germline ends. The CDR3 DNA follows: TGTGCCTGGAGTTACAACACAGATACGCAGTATTTT. Residues: CAWSYNTDTQYF.

In its sample, this clone was seen a few times. The chain recombines TRBV6-1 with TRBJ1-5; D unresolved. The germline V gene has CDR1 MNHNS and CDR2 SASEGT. The CDR3 contains 13 residues. Trimming stripped 5 bases from V and 4 bases from J, with 9 bases between. CDR3 sequence: CASSPRLNQPQHF. CDR3 sequence (DNA): TGTGCCAGCAGTCCTCGACTGAATCAGCCCCAGCATTTT.

The chain carries TRBV6-5 and TRBJ1-5; TRBD1 matches 7 bases. The CDR3 is 12 amino acids. Trimming removed 6 bases from V and 4 bases from J; junction bases left unmatched: 0. CDR1 is MNHEY, CDR2 SVGAGI, per germline. The CDR3 protein is CASRQGNQPQHF. CDR3 nucleotides: TGTGCCAGCAGACAGGGGAATCAGCCCCAGCATTTT.

This clone was seen a handful of times. The rearrangement joins TRBV27 to TRBJ2-1, with D possibly matching TRBD1 (6 bases). Germline values: CDR1 MNHEY, CDR2 SMNVEV (reference sequence). CDR3 length equals 13 residues. V was clipped by 6 bases and J by 9 bases, with 15 bases between them. Written as DNA, the CDR3 is TGTGCCAGCAGCTACACAGGGTCGGTTGAGCAGTTCTTC. It encodes CASSYTGSVEQFF.

The sample holds one count of this clone. The chain uses TRBV11-2 and TRBJ1-2, with D possibly being TRBD1 (5 bases). Germline CDR1 and CDR2: SGHAT and FQNNGV. CDR3 length equals 14 residues. Trimming shortened V by 1 base and J by 3 bases, and 9 bases separated the two germline ends. CDR3 in DNA: TGTGCCAGCAGCTTAGGGGTCAGGGACTATGGCTACACCTTC. Residues: CASSLGVRDYGYTF.

The genes are TRBV11-2 and TRBJ2-1; 9 bases line up with TRBD2. V shed 5 bases and J 6 bases; nucleotides not matched to a gene: 5. This CDR3 comprises 14 residues. The germline V gene encodes CDR1 SGHAT and CDR2 FQNNGV. CDR3 residues: CASSHLAGPNEQFF. In DNA form, the CDR3 reads TGTGCCAGCAGCCATCTAGCGGGACCCAATGAGCAGTTCTTC.

Notes on this clone: At one boundary the junction diverges from the germline segment, which might be a read error. Here the CDR3 DNA reads TGTGCCAGCAGCTTAGGATTGGCGGGAGGGCTCCAGCAGCAGATCTTC. Translation gives CASSLGLAGGLQQQIF. This sequence joins TRBV7-9 and TRBJ2-1; 9 bases agree with TRBD2. From germline, CDR1 is SEHNR and CDR2 FQNEAQ (reference sequence). The CDR3 is 16 amino acids.

This clone was observed a handful of times. The V and J genes are TRBV28 and TRBJ2-3; TRBD2 agrees at 10 bases. The CDR3 loop spans 14 amino acids. V gave up 6 bases and J gave up 4 bases; unmatched junction bases: 4. Germline V gene data show CDR1 as MDHEN and CDR2 as SYDVKM. The CDR3 spells CASSRSGRPDTQYF. The CDR3 nucleotides are TGTGCCAGCAGCCGTAGCGGGAGGCCAGATACGCAGTATTTT.